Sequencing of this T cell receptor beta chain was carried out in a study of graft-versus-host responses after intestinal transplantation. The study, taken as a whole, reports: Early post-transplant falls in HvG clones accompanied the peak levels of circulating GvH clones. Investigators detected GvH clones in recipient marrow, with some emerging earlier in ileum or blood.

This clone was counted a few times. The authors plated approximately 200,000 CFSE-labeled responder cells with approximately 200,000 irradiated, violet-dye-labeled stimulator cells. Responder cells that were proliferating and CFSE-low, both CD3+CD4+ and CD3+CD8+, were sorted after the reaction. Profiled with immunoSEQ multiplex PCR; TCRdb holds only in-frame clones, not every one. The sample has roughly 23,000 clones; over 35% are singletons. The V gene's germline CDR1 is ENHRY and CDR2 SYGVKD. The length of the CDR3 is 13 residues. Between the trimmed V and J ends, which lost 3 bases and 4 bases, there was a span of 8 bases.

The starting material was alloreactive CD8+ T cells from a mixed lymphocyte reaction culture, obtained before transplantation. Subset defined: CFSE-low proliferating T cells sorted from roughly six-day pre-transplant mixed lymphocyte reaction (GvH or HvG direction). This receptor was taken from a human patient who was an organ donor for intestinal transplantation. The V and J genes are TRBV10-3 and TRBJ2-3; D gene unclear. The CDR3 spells CAISDTGADTQYF. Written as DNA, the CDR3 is TGTGCCATCAGTGACACGGGCGCAGATACGCAGTATTTT.